This T cell receptor (beta chain) was captured in a study of T cell responses to AZD1222 COVID-19 vaccine. Generated by immunoSEQ multiplex PCR, the TCRdb table keeps only in-frame clones and is missing some. Among about 150,000 clones, over 80% were seen once, and the ten largest hold about 4%. With V trimmed by 0 bases and J by 7 bases, 3 bases remained unmatched. Germline CDR1 is SGHRS and CDR2 is YFSETQ. The CDR3 has 16 residues. The chain couples TRBV5-1 to TRBJ2-2; 13 nucleotides line up with TRBD2. This sequence originates from an adult who received the AZD1222 COVID-19 vaccine. Here the sequenced sample was peripheral blood, taken 28 days after the second AZD1222 dose. The CDR3 sequence is CASSLGLAGGHGELFF. For the CDR3, the DNA is TGCGCCAGCAGCTTGGGACTAGCGGGGGGTCACGGGGAGCTGTTTTTT.